This TCR beta chain was sequenced during a study of blood T cell repertoires in COVID-19. Study in general: The origin of the acute and convalescent COVID-19 samples was the United States, Italy and Spain. T cells, B-cell-depleted T cells, or PBMCs provided the cDNA or gDNA that served as material.

Profiling relied on immunoSEQ multiplex PCR, and the TCRdb table lists in-frame clones only, not all of them. Here the sample spans about 20,000 clones, approximately 88% being singletons. The age range of participants was 18 to 89 years, with residence in 20 to 25 US areas. The sequence came from a woman in her thirties who had recovered from COVID-19. Sequenced: PBMCs or T cells enriched from blood (not recorded which).

The CDR3 DNA follows: TGTGCCAGCAGTTACGGACAGGGGGCCGGGGGTGAAAAACTGTTTTTT. Protein product: CASSYGQGAGGEKLFF. This chain uses TRBV6-5 with TRBJ1-4; 11 bases match TRBD1. Looked up from germline, CDR1 is MNHEY and CDR2 is SVGAGI. V shed 2 bases and J 7 bases; nucleotides not matched to a gene: 6. This CDR3 contains 16 residues.